This T cell receptor beta chain was profiled in a study of Tregs in tolerant kidney transplant recipients. CD4+CD25+CD127- Tregs, CD4+CD25- non-Tregs, CD4 and CD8 cells were sorted. TCRdb's copy holds only in-frame clones and misses some; the assay was immunoSEQ multiplex PCR. The top ten hold about 2% of the sample, which has 60,000 to 75,000 clones, over 75% seen once. Trimming took 6 bases from V and 7 from J, leaving 9 bases between them. From germline, CDR1 is ENHRY and CDR2 SYGVKD. The CDR3 covers 11 residues. The clonotype comes from a human donor who received a combined kidney and bone marrow transplant. The sequenced sample was Tregs from blood, obtained before the transplant. The chain combines TRBV10-3 with TRBJ1-2; D not certain. The CDR3 DNA sequence: TGTGCCATCAGGGACCGCCTTGGCTACACCTTC. As protein: CAIRDRLGYTF.